This passage covers 20 T cell receptor beta chains from one sample sequenced in a study of regulatory T cells in long-lasting Graves disease. Building the TCR beta libraries relied on iRepertoire HTBI primers, and CDR3 regions underwent Arm-PCR. TCRdb called the multiplex PCR reads again in MiXCR, with one record for every CDR3 protein. Counted here are roughly 350,000 distinct CDR3 sequences, about a sixth occurring once; the ten biggest clones make up 25% to 30%. The time point was: newly diagnosed GD, antithyroid drugs for less than 3 months. RNA isolated from PBMCs was used to make the TCR library. These data are also associated with another study on T cells in Graves' hyperthyroidism and ophthalmopathy.

This specimen consisted of peripheral blood mononuclear cells (PBMCs), obtained at new diagnosis, from a patient treated with antithyroid drugs. Receptors originate from a man aged 40-49 years with Graves disease.

This clonotype was seen at least ten times. The CDR3 nucleotides are TGTGCCAGCAGAGCTCCGGGAACTCAGCCCCAGCATTTT. Translation: CASRAPGTQPQHF. This chain links TRBV28 with TRBJ1-5; D unclear. CDR1 is MDHEN, CDR2 SYDVKM, per germline. Between the trimmed V and J ends, which lost 6 bases and 6 bases, there was a span of 12 bases. This CDR3 is 13 amino acids long.

There are a few counts of this clonotype. This CDR3 reads CAWSGGGSRGSPLHF. CDR3 DNA sequence: TGTGCCTGGAGTGGGGGGGGGAGCCGAGGATCACCCCTCCACTTT. The J gene is TRBJ1-6, the V gene TRBV30, with a possible D match to TRBD1 (5 bases). Trimming stripped 1 base from V and 10 bases from J, with 17 bases between. The CDR3 runs 15 residues. Germline V gene data show CDR1 as GTSNPN and CDR2 as SVGIG (reference sequence). The variable domain in full, with the rest retrieved from reference TRBV30 and TRBJ1-6, is SQTIHQWPATLVQPVGSPLSLECTVEGTSNPNLYWYRQAAGRGLQLLFYSVGIGQISSEVPQNLSASRPQDRQFILSSKKLLLSDSGFYLCAWSGGGSRGSPLHFGNGTRLTVT.

This clonotype was detected many times. The chain has TRBV2 and TRBJ2-1, with 9 bases identical to TRBD1. V lost 8 bases to trimming and J lost 0 bases; unmatched junction nucleotides: 5. Germline V gene lookup returns CDR1 SNHLY and CDR2 FYNNEI. CDR3 length: 15 residues. In nucleotides, the CDR3 is TGTGCCAGCGCCGGGACAGGGAGCTCCTACAATGAGCAGTTCTTC. It translates to CASAGTGSSYNEQFF.

This rearrangement joins TRBV19 to TRBJ2-5; weak D call: TRBD1 (5 bases). CDR1 LNHDA and CDR2 SQIVND come from the germline V gene (reference sequence). The ends were cut back, 3 bases at V and 0 bases at J, with 11 bases in the middle. There are 15 residues in the CDR3. The CDR3 reads CASSMIAGYQETQYF. Here the CDR3 DNA reads TGTGCCAGTAGTATGATCGCAGGGTACCAAGAGACCCAGTACTTC.

CDR3 nucleotide sequence: TGTGCCAGCAGCTGGGAGTCCCAGCAGTACTTC. Its translation is CASSWESQQYF. The chain recombines TRBV5-5 with TRBJ2-7; the D gene is possibly TRBD2 (5 bases). This CDR3 has 11 residues. CDR1 is SGHKS, CDR2 YYEKEE, per germline (reference sequence). V dropped 3 bases and J dropped 8 bases, with 9 bases sitting between them.

This clonotype was seen many times. V usage is TRBV5-1 and J usage is TRBJ2-3, with D perhaps TRBD2 (6 bases). V lost 7 bases, J lost 3 bases, and 15 bases lay in between. Germline V gene data show CDR1 as SGHRS and CDR2 as YFSETQ. The CDR3 covers 14 residues. CDR3 residues: CASCLMTRTDTQYF. The CDR3 coding sequence is TGCGCCAGCTGCCTCATGACTAGGACAGATACGCAGTATTTT.

This clonotype was counted at least ten times. The J gene is TRBJ2-7, the V gene TRBV2; weak D call: TRBD1 (5 bases). Trimming stripped 10 bases from V and 4 bases from J, with 20 bases between. Germline V gives CDR1 SNHLY, CDR2 FYNNEI. The CDR3 runs to 14 residues. The CDR3 coding sequence is TGTGCCACCGCAACCTCAAGACAGAATTACGAGCAGTACTTC. Translating it yields CATATSRQNYEQYF.

This clonotype was seen many times. The chain recombines TRBV5-1 with TRBJ2-2; 10 bases fit TRBD1. Germline-derived CDR1 and CDR2 are SGHRS and YFSETQ. The CDR3 length is 16 residues. V trimming: 4 bases; J trimming: 5 bases; junction bases outside the gene matches: 8. This CDR3 is CASSDPGQGSTGELFF. DNA for the CDR3: TGCGCCAGCAGCGATCCGGGACAGGGGAGTACCGGGGAGCTGTTTTTT. Full variable domain (outside the CDR3, taken from reference TRBV5-1 and TRBJ2-2): KAGVTQTPRYLIKTRGQQVTLSCSPISGHRSVSWYQQTPGQGLQFLFEYFSETQRNKGNFPGRFSGRQFSNSRSEMNVSTLELGDSALYLCASSDPGQGSTGELFFGEGSRLTVL.

This clonotype was detected ten times or more. The chain combines TRBV2 with TRBJ2-5; no clear D gene. Germline V lookup: CDR1 SNHLY, CDR2 FYNNEI. CDR3 length equals 14 residues. V lost 11 bases, J lost 2 bases, and 18 bases lay in between. CDR3 in DNA: TGTGCCGGAGAACTAAGTTCGGTACAAGAGACCCAGTACTTC. Its protein product is CAGELSSVQETQYF.

At least ten counts were recorded for this clonotype. The chain links TRBV12-3 or TRBV12-4 to TRBJ1-4; 7 bases are shared with TRBD1. The V gene end was trimmed by 3 bases and the J gene end by 5 bases; junction bases not matched to a gene: 12. CDR3 length equals 17 residues. CDR3 in DNA: TGTGCCAGCAGTTTTCGGGAGGGGGCGTTGAGGAATGAAAAACTGTTTTTT. This gives the protein CASSFREGALRNEKLFF.

This clonotype has only a few counts. J is TRBJ2-2 and V is TRBV24-1, with 11 bases lining up with TRBD1. V dropped 5 bases and J dropped 5; count of bases not matched to a gene: 6. Germline V gene data show CDR1 as KGHDR and CDR2 as SFDVKD. This CDR3 is built from 16 residues. The CDR3 nucleotides are TGTGCCACCAGTGGAGAAGGGGACAGGGGGACCGGGGAGCTGTTTTTT. It translates to CATSGEGDRGTGELFF.

Remarks on this clonotype: The junction differs from germline at one of its ends, possibly a read error. This sequence joins TRBV11-3 and TRBJ2-3, with D perhaps TRBD2 (7 bases). Germline CDR1 reads SGHNT; CDR2 reads YENEEA. This CDR3 contains 15 residues. CDR3 nucleotides: TGTGCCAGCAGCCCCCAGGGAGGGGGAACAGATTCGCAGTATTTT. Translation gives CASSPQGGGTDSQYF.

In its sample, this clonotype was seen many times. This rearrangement joins TRBV6-2 or TRBV6-3 to TRBJ2-2; D call uncertain. This CDR3 comprises 14 residues. V shed 2 bases and J shed 0 bases, with 4 bases lying between them. In germline, CDR1 is MNHEY, CDR2 SVGEGT. Written as DNA, the CDR3 is TGTGCCAGCAGTTACCACACGAACACCGGGGAGCTGTTTTTT. Amino acid sequence: CASSYHTNTGELFF.

The V call is TRBV29-1, the J call TRBJ2-1; D is unresolved. Trimming stripped 1 base from V and 9 bases from J, with 13 bases between. Germline-derived CDR1 and CDR2 are SQVTM and ANQGSEA. CDR3 size: 13 residues. CDR3 DNA: TGCAGCGTTGAAGCGACCCGCCGGACTGAGCAGTTCTTC. Protein product: CSVEATRRTEQFF.

About this clonotype: Its ends do not fully match the called genes, so a read error is possible. This rearrangement joins TRBV11-2 to TRBJ1-3; 9 bases are a match to TRBD1. The V gene's germline CDR1 is SGHAT and CDR2 FQNNGV. The CDR3 totals 13 residues. In nucleotides, the CDR3 is TGTGCCAGCAGTTCGGACAGGGGAAACATCATATATTTT. This sequence encodes CASSSDRGNIIYF.

The V call is TRBV7-6, the J call TRBJ2-7; weak D call: TRBD2 (5 bases). The CDR3 covers 16 residues. V was pared by 5 bases and J by 0 bases, with 17 bases between. Looked up from germline, CDR1 is SGHVS and CDR2 is FNYEAQ. The CDR3, as DNA: TGTGCCAGCAGCCCTTTGAACGGGGTTAGCTCCTACGAGCAGTACTTC. Amino acids: CASSPLNGVSSYEQYF.

This clonotype was detected many times. The J gene is TRBJ1-1, the V gene TRBV11-2, with TRBD1 matching over 8 bases. V trimming: 3 bases; J trimming: 10 bases; junction bases outside the gene matches: 7. The length of the CDR3 is 13 residues. Germline V gives CDR1 SGHAT, CDR2 FQNNGV. CDR3 amino acids: CASSLNDRGSAFF. CDR3 DNA sequence: TGTGCCAGCAGCTTGAACGACAGGGGATCAGCTTTCTTT.

This clonotype was seen repeatedly, ten times or more. V gene TRBV24-1 combines with J gene TRBJ1-2; 7 positions agree with TRBD1. Germline CDR1 reads KGHDR; CDR2 reads SFDVKD. This CDR3 comprises 14 residues. V gave up 4 bases and J gave up 7 bases; unmatched junction bases: 8. The CDR3 sequence: CATSDQRDRAGYTF. The CDR3 DNA follows: TGTGCCACCAGTGACCAGCGCGACAGGGCTGGCTACACCTTC.

The chain couples TRBV25-1 to TRBJ2-5; 7 bases line up with TRBD1. Germline values: CDR1 MGHDK, CDR2 SYGVNS. The CDR3 contains 14 residues. V dropped 6 bases and J dropped 2; count of bases not matched to a gene: 6. CDR3: CASRKGQTQETQYF. The DNA for the CDR3 is TGTGCCAGCAGGAAGGGACAGACACAAGAGACCCAGTACTTC.

This clonotype was detected many times. The chain carries TRBV6-1 and TRBJ1-1, with TRBD1 as a possible D gene (5 bases). Per germline, CDR1 MNHNS and CDR2 SASEGT. Trimming took 1 base from V and 6 from J, leaving 9 bases between them. This CDR3 has 13 residues. The CDR3 here is CASSEVGDAEAFF. DNA of the CDR3: TGTGCCAGCAGTGAAGTTGGGGACGCTGAAGCTTTCTTT.